This T cell receptor beta chain was obtained from a study of cytomegalovirus exposure and HLA in healthy donors. 60 Vbeta and 13 Jbeta primers were used in PCR. Libraries were prepared by immunoSEQ multiplex PCR; TCRdb keeps only in-frame clonotypes and omits some of them. The data contain about 82,000 clones, about 90% of them singletons. The CDR3 covers 13 residues. V lost 1 base, J lost 4 bases, and 5 bases lay in between. From germline, CDR1 is SGHTA and CDR2 FQGNSA. Sequencing used PBMCs. The sequence was collected from a man aged 18 to 35 in good health and CMV-seronegative. V is TRBV7-2 and J is TRBJ1-3; D uncertain. The CDR3 nucleotides are TGTGCCAGCAGCTTAGGGAGAGGAAACACCATATATTTT. Protein product: CASSLGRGNTIYF. Together with reference TRBV7-2 and TRBJ1-3, the CDR3 gives the full variable domain: GAGVSQSPSNKVTEKGKDVELRCDPISGHTALYWYRQSLGQGLEFLIYFQGNSAPDKSGLPSDRFSAERTGGSVSTLTIQRTQQEDSAVYLCASSLGRGNTIYFGEGSWLTVV.